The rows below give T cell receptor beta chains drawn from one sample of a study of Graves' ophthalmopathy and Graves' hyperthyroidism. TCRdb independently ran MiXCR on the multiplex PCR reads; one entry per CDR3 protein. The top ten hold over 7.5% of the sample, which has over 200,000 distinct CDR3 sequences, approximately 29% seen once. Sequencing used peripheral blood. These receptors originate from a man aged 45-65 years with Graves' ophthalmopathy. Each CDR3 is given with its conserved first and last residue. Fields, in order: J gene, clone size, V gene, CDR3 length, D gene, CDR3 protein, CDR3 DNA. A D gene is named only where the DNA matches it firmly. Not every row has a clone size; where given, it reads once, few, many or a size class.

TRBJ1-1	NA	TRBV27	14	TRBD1	CASSSRTGAREAFF	TGTGCCAGCAGTTCAAGGACAGGGGCGCGTGAAGCTTTCTTT
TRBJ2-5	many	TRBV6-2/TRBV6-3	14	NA	CASSRGSASETQYF	TGTGCCAGCAGTAGAGGGAGTGCATCAGAGACCCAGTACTTC
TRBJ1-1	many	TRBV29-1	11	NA	CSVSIGQQAFF	TGCAGCGTTTCCATTGGACAGCAAGCTTTCTTT
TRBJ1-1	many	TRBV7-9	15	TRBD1	CASSPSQGGDTEAFF	TGTGCCAGCAGCCCCTCCCAGGGGGGGGACACTGAAGCTTTCTTT
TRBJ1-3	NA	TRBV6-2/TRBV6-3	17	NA	CASIPTRGGDSGNTIYF	TGTGCCAGCATTCCAACGCGGGGCGGCGATTCTGGAAACACCATATATTTT
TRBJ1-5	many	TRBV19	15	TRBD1	CASSMKDRGNQPQHF	TGTGCCAGTAGTATGAAGGACAGGGGTAATCAGCCCCAGCATTTT
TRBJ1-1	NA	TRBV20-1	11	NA	CSANPDTEAFF	TGCAGTGCTAATCCAGACACTGAAGCTTTCTTT
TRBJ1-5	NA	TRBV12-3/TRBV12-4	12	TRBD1	CASSGDRAPQHF	TGTGCCAGCAGTGGAGACAGGGCGCCCCAGCATTTT
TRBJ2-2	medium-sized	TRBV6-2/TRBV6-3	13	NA	CAPRKRKTGELFF	TGTGCCCCGCGAAAGCGAAAGACCGGGGAGCTGTTTTTT
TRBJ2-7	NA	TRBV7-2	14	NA	CASSPAPRAWEQYF	TGTGCCAGCAGCCCAGCCCCCCGGGCGTGGGAGCAGTACTTC
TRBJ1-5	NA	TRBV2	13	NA	CASGGVWNQPQHF	TGTGCCAGCGGGGGAGTATGGAATCAGCCCCAGCATTTT
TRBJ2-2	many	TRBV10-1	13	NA	CASSETTIGELFF	TGCGCCAGCAGTGAAACAACAATCGGGGAGCTGTTTTTT
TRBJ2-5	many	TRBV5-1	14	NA	CASSIQGRQETQYF	TGCGCCAGCAGCATACAGGGGAGGCAAGAGACCCAGTACTTC
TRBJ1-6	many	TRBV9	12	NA	CASSADSPKLHF	TGTGCCAGCAGCGCGGACAGCCCCAAGCTCCACTTT
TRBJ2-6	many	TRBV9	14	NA	CASSLHSGANVLTF	TGTGCCAGCAGCCTCCACTCTGGGGCCAACGTCCTGACTTTC
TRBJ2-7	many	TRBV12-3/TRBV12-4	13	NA	CASSLDSQYEQYF	TGTGCCAGCAGTCTCGACAGCCAATACGAGCAGTACTTC
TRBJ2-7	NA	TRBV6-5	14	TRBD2	CASQVSGSRHEQYF	TGTGCCAGCCAGGTCAGCGGGAGTCGGCACGAGCAGTACTTC
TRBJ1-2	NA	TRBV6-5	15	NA	CASSYFMASQEGYTF	TGTGCCAGCAGTTACTTTATGGCCAGCCAAGAAGGCTACACCTTC
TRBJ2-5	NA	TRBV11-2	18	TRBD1	CASSGQGPEWGLKETQYF	TGTGCCAGCAGCGGACAGGGACCCGAGTGGGGCTTAAAAGAGACCCAGTACTTC
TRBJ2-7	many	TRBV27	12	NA	CASREGMSEQYF	TGTGCCAGCAGGGAGGGAATGAGCGAGCAGTACTTC
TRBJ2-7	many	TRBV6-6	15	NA	CASSPTRSGMSEQYF	TGTGCCAGCAGTCCGACTAGATCGGGCATGAGCGAGCAGTACTTC
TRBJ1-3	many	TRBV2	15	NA	CASSRDRSSGNTIYF	TGTGCCAGCAGTAGGGACCGTAGCTCTGGAAACACCATATATTTT
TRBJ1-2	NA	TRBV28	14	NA	CASSSPAGAFSYTF	TGTGCCAGCAGTTCCCCGGCGGGGGCTTTCAGCTACACCTTC
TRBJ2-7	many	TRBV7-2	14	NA	CASSLQGASREQYF	TGTGCCAGCAGCTTACAGGGTGCCTCGCGCGAGCAGTACTTC